This T cell receptor (beta chain) appears in the sequencing data of a study of CD8+ T cells in alopecia areata. Study-wide context: Administration of oral tofacitinib to treated patients was at 5 to 10 mg twice daily. Study conclusions and caveats: TCR sharing was clearer in mice than between patients, perhaps partly owing to patient HLA diversity. Relative to normal scalp, lesional scalp, especially alopecia totalis/universalis, showed higher clonality.

Separation by sorting yielded CD4+ and CD8+ T cells from PBMCs. This clone has a handful of counts. Its antigen is currently unknown. Following RNA extraction, reverse transcription yielded cDNA that acted as the sequencing template. TCRdb keeps only in-frame clones here, not all; method: immunoSEQ multiplex PCR. The sample lists 150,000 or so clones; 75% to 90% were seen once. V lost 1 base and J lost 4, with 13 bases in between. Germline loops: CDR1 SGHRS, CDR2 YFSETQ. The CDR3 sequence is 15 residues long. This chain uses TRBV5-1 with TRBJ2-3; D tentatively fits TRBD1 or TRBD2 (6 bases each). The sequencing here drew on CD8+ T cells sorted from blood, taken at week 0. The sequence derives from a human donor with alopecia areata. The CDR3 here is CASSLSGGHPDTQYF. The CDR3 nucleotides read TGCGCCAGCAGCTTGAGTGGGGGGCATCCAGATACGCAGTATTTT.